This TCR beta chain was profiled in a study of T cells in Graves' hyperthyroidism and ophthalmopathy. Study results and caveats: Model output signaled ophthalmopathy a median approximately 6 months ahead of onset.

Trimming took off 6 bases at V and 0 bases at J, with 6 bases between the two ends. The CDR3 loop spans 13 amino acids. CDR1 WSHSY and CDR2 SAAADI come from the germline V gene. This clonotype was observed many times. Its antigen is still unknown. If no ophthalmopathy progression occurred within 18 months, Graves' hyperthyroidism was stable. Amplified TCR beta CDR3 regions derived from RNA transcripts. RT-PCR in the first round (using the HTBI primer set) targeted the TCR CDR3. TCRdb reanalysed the multiplex PCR reads using MiXCR and keeps one entry per CDR3 protein. The sample has hundreds of thousands of distinct CDR3 sequences, 30% to 40% seen once.

The chain is built from TRBV10-2 and TRBJ1-3; D remains unclear. The receptor was isolated from a woman between 40 and 55 years old with Graves' hyperthyroidism. Sequencing was done on a sample of blood. This CDR3 reads CASRGYSGNTIYF. In DNA form, the CDR3 reads TGCGCCAGCAGGGGGTACTCTGGAAACACCATATATTTT.